This T cell receptor (beta chain) was sequenced during a study of shared clonotypes between healthy human individuals. Study context: Each donor's CD4 naive and CD4 memory cells filled three plates apiece, CD8 naive two, and CD8 memory one.

Germline V CDR1 and CDR2: PRHDT, FYEKMQ (reference sequence). V was pared by 5 bases and J by 0 bases, with 10 bases between. CDR3 length: 14 residues. None of the donors, who were healthy HIV-negative adults, had recently had acute infections or vaccinations. Original processing methods: ImmunoSEQ gave junction-only sequences without quality scores, so filtering differed. Method: immunoSEQ multiplex PCR; TCRdb's copy keeps in-frame clones and lacks some. That table is the source of V, J and clone size, and D and trimming were worked out from the DNA. The table shows 300,000 to 400,000 clones, with around 86% occurring only once. Comments on this clone: What it recognizes is unknown.

Study findings and constraints: Sequencing depth was expected to affect clonotype sharing among donors.

The V and J genes are TRBV13 and TRBJ1-1, with a tentative D call TRBD1 (5 bases). Sequencing was performed on memory CD8+ T cells sorted from blood. Specified subset: CD45RO+ cells pooled with CCR7-negative TemRA cells. This receptor was identified in a man aged 18 to 29 in good health. The CDR3 spells CASSPTDMNTEAFF. The CDR3 nucleotides read TGTGCCAGCAGCCCGACAGACATGAACACTGAAGCTTTCTTT.